The T cell receptor beta chain described here comes from a study of shared clonotypes between healthy human individuals. This table comes from immunoSEQ multiplex PCR, and its TCRdb copy is limited to in-frame clones, with some not included. The sample lists approximately 1.5 million clones, 98% to 99% seen once, with 0.36% in the top ten. Trimming at V came to 1 base and at J to 9 bases, leaving 5 bases not matched to a gene. The CDR3 is made up of 13 amino acids. From germline, CDR1 is GTSNPN and CDR2 SVGIG (reference sequence). Material: naive CD4+ T cells sorted from blood. The subset is: CD45RA+ positively selected. The source is a man aged 30 to 45 in good health. The chain has TRBV30 and TRBJ2-7; 11 bases map to TRBD2. CDR3 bases: TGTGCCTGGAGTGCACTAGCGGGGGCTTGGCAGTACTTC. Protein sequence: CAWSALAGAWQYF. Combining the CDR3 with reference TRBV30 and TRBJ2-7 gives the whole variable domain SQTIHQWPATLVQPVGSPLSLECTVEGTSNPNLYWYRQAAGRGLQLLFYSVGIGQISSEVPQNLSASRPQDRQFILSSKKLLLSDSGFYLCAWSALAGAWQYFGPGTRLTVT.